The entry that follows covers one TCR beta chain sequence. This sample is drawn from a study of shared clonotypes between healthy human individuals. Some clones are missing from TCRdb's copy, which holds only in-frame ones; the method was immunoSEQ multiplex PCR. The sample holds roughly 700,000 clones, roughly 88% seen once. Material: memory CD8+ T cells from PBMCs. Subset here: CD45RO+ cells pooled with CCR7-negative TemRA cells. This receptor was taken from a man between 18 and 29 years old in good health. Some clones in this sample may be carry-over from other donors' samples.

CDR3 sequence (DNA): TGTGCCAGCAGCGTAGGGGGGTCTAGCGGAAATGAGCAGTTCTTC. Translation gives CASSVGGSSGNEQFF. The chain is built from TRBV9 and TRBJ2-1; 7 bases agree with TRBD2. This CDR3 spans 15 amino acids. After removal of 0 bases from V and 7 bases from J, the junction contained 7 bases not matched to a gene. Germline lookup yields CDR1 SGDLS and CDR2 YYNGEE.